These T cell receptor beta chains were read from a single sample in a study of control samples from healthy donors and cancer patients. Data came from immunoSEQ multiplex PCR; TCRdb stores just in-frame clones and leaves some out. The data show some 17,000 clones, roughly nine tenths seen once. The specimen was PBMCs. Receptor source: a man in his 60s with head and neck cancer. The CDR3 runs from the conserved cysteine through the conserved F or W. D genes are given only for firm matches. A clone size is listed for some rows: how often the clone was seen (once, few, many), or a class if it is expanded.

>.|TRBJ2-2|.|TRBV5-1
CASRREQGNTGELFF
TGCGCCAGCAGAAGGGAACAGGGTAACACCGGGGAGCTGTTTTTT
>.|TRBJ1-6|TRBD1|TRBV4-1
CASSGQGVSPLHF
TGCGCCAGCAGCGGACAGGGGGTTTCACCCCTCCACTTT
>once|TRBJ2-7|.|TRBV18
CASSPSRFRDYEQYF
TGTGCCAGCTCACCCTCCAGATTCCGGGATTACGAGCAGTACTTC
>.|TRBJ2-2|.|TRBV5-1
CASSVGGTGELFF
TGCGCCAGCAGCGTAGGGGGCACCGGGGAGCTGTTTTTT
>.|TRBJ1-1|.|TRBV10-2
CASSDIGQLEAFF
TGCGCCAGCAGTGATATCGGACAGCTTGAAGCTTTCTTT
>.|TRBJ2-1|.|TRBV7-3
CASSPESAGEQFF
TGTGCCAGCAGCCCAGAGTCAGCGGGTGAGCAGTTCTTC
>.|TRBJ2-1|TRBD2|TRBV5-1
CASSSGLAPRFDEQFF
TGCGCCAGCAGCTCGGGACTAGCTCCCCGTTTTGATGAGCAGTTCTTC
>once|TRBJ1-5|.|TRBV11-3
CASSLGDWPQHF
TGTGCCAGCAGCCTCGGGGACTGGCCCCAGCATTTT
>once|TRBJ1-6|.|TRBV18
CASSPTGSPNSPLHF
TGTGCCAGCTCACCAACAGGCTCACCAAATTCACCCCTCCACTTT
>.|TRBJ1-1|.|TRBV4-1
CASSQVGTGWTEAFF
TGCGCCAGCAGCCAAGTGGGAACAGGGTGGACTGAAGCTTTCTTT
>.|TRBJ2-7|.|TRBV18
CASSPTRDKTYEQYF
TGTGCCAGCTCACCGACCCGGGACAAAACCTACGAGCAGTACTTC
>once|TRBJ1-6|.|TRBV4-1
CASSQDRGGASPLHF
TGCGCCAGCAGCCAAGACAGGGGAGGAGCATCACCCCTCCACTTT
>.|TRBJ2-7|.|TRBV2
CALVSRNSYEQYF
TGTGCCTTGGTAAGCAGGAACTCCTACGAGCAGTACTTC
>few|TRBJ2-3|TRBD1|TRBV6-4
CASSDGTGADTQYF
TGTGCCAGCAGTGACGGGACAGGGGCAGATACGCAGTATTTT
>.|TRBJ2-7|.|TRBV3-1/TRBV3-2
CASSQIRQYYEQYF
TGTGCCAGCAGCCAAATACGGCAGTACTACGAGCAGTACTTC
>.|TRBJ2-7|TRBD1|TRBV11-2
CASSLDTGVEQYF
TGTGCCAGCAGCTTAGATACAGGGGTCGAGCAGTACTTC
>.|TRBJ2-1|.|TRBV2
CASSPSVYSNEQFF
TGTGCCAGCAGTCCTAGCGTATATTCGAATGAGCAGTTCTTC
>.|TRBJ1-5|.|TRBV3-1/TRBV3-2
CASSQNSDQPQHF
TGTGCCAGCAGCCAGAACAGCGATCAGCCCCAGCATTTT
>.|TRBJ1-6|.|TRBV6-1
CASSEVGNSPLHF
TGTGCCAGCAGTGAAGTTGGGAATTCACCCCTCCACTTT
>.|TRBJ1-4|.|TRBV5-6
CASSSPTGGPEKLFF
TGTGCCAGCAGCTCCCCGACAGGAGGTCCTGAAAAACTGTTTTTT
>.|TRBJ1-1|.|TRBV2
CASNWAENTEAFF
TGTGCCAGCAATTGGGCAGAGAACACTGAAGCTTTCTTT
>.|TRBJ2-3|.|TRBV28
CASRGTRWSTDTQYF
TGTGCCAGCAGGGGCACTAGGTGGAGCACAGATACGCAGTATTTT
>.|TRBJ1-3|.|TRBV11-2
CASSPGPISGNTIYF
TGTGCCAGCAGCCCAGGACCTATCTCTGGAAACACCATATATTTT
>once|TRBJ2-7|TRBD2|TRBV5-6
CASSFPGDYFHHEQYF
TGTGCCAGCAGCTTCCCCGGGGACTATTTTCACCACGAGCAGTACTTC
>few|TRBJ1-2|.|TRBV10-2
CASSESAEGYGYTF
TGCGCCAGCAGTGAGTCGGCTGAGGGCTATGGCTACACCTTC
>.|TRBJ1-1|.|TRBV27
CASSLSPLMNTEAFF
TGTGCCAGCAGTCTGTCACCCCTCATGAACACTGAAGCTTTCTTT
>once|TRBJ2-1|TRBD1|TRBV5-1
CASSLKQGALNEQFF
TGCGCCAGCAGCTTGAAACAGGGGGCTTTGAATGAGCAGTTCTTC
>once|TRBJ1-6|.|TRBV6-5
CASSYYPPDSNSPLHF
TGTGCCAGCAGTTACTACCCCCCGGACAGTAATTCACCCCTCCACTTT
>.|TRBJ1-4|.|TRBV11-2
CASSWGRGFSNEKLFF
TGTGCCAGCAGCTGGGGGAGGGGCTTCTCTAATGAAAAACTGTTTTTT
>.|TRBJ1-2|.|TRBV19
CAGSRAGDYGYTF
TGTGCCGGGTCCCGGGCCGGGGACTATGGCTACACCTTC
>.|TRBJ2-6|TRBD1|TRBV6-4
CASSDSRGTGDISGANVLTF
TGTGCCAGCAGTGACTCGAGAGGGACAGGGGATATCTCTGGGGCCAACGTCCTGACTTTC
>.|TRBJ1-6|TRBD1|TRBV27
CASSYSGTGRYSPLHF
TGTGCCAGCAGCTACTCCGGGACAGGGAGATATTCACCCCTCCACTTT
>.|TRBJ2-7|.|TRBV12-5
CASGTTPPPYEQYF
TGTGCTAGTGGTACGACACCTCCCCCCTACGAGCAGTACTTC
>.|TRBJ1-5|TRBD1|TRBV20-1
CSASTFDRGTQHF
TGCAGTGCTAGTACGTTTGACAGGGGAACCCAGCATTTT
>.|TRBJ1-4|.|TRBV9
CASSVAVGERNEKLFF
TGTGCCAGCAGCGTAGCGGTCGGCGAACGGAATGAAAAACTGTTTTTT
>.|TRBJ2-5|TRBD2|TRBV4-1
CASSLASRGGQETQYF
TGCGCCAGCAGCCTAGCGAGTCGGGGGGGCCAGGAGACCCAGTACTTC
>.|TRBJ2-6|.|TRBV21-1
CASSKVEESTQHSGANVLTF
TGTGCCAGCAGCAAAGTGGAGGAGAGCACCCAACACTCTGGGGCCAACGTCCTGACTTTC
>.|TRBJ2-2|TRBD2|TRBV3-1/TRBV3-2
CASSRTSGANTGELFF
TGTGCCAGCAGCCGCACTAGCGGGGCGAACACCGGGGAGCTGTTTTTT
>.|TRBJ2-1|TRBD2|TRBV3-1/TRBV3-2
CASRRDVAGPGDEQFF
TGTGCCAGCAGGCGCGACGTAGCGGGGCCTGGGGATGAGCAGTTCTTC
>.|TRBJ2-1|TRBD2|TRBV7-9
CASSLKRGIYNEQFF
TGTGCCAGCAGCTTAAAGCGGGGCATTTACAATGAGCAGTTCTTC
>.|TRBJ2-7|.|TRBV27
CASSSSLGYEQYF
TGTGCCAGCAGTTCGAGCCTTGGCTACGAGCAGTACTTC
>.|TRBJ1-3|.|TRBV5-8
CASSLLRNTIYF
TGTGCCAGCAGCTTGCTTCGCAACACCATATATTTT
>once|TRBJ2-3|TRBD1|TRBV5-5
CASRLGGAGGADTQYF
TGTGCCAGCAGGCTAGGGGGCGCAGGGGGCGCAGATACGCAGTATTTT
>.|TRBJ2-3|.|TRBV7-2
CASSLGPADTQYF
TGTGCCAGCAGCTTAGGCCCAGCAGATACGCAGTATTTT
>.|TRBJ2-4|.|TRBV5-6
CASSPGAAKNIQYF
TGTGCCAGCAGCCCAGGTGCGGCCAAAAACATTCAGTACTTC
>.|TRBJ2-1|TRBD2|TRBV15
CATSRASGGYNEQFF
TGTGCCACCAGCAGGGCGAGCGGGGGCTACAATGAGCAGTTCTTC
>.|TRBJ2-7|TRBD1|TRBV5-6
CASSLGQGRYEQYF
TGTGCCAGCAGCTTGGGACAGGGAAGATACGAGCAGTACTTC